Shown below are 27 T cell receptor beta chains from a single sample sequenced in a study of blood T cell repertoires in COVID-19. Here immunoSEQ multiplex PCR was the method, and the copy in TCRdb shows in-frame clones only, minus some. The sample consists of 35,000 to 40,000 clones, about nine tenths of them appearing once. Sequencing was done on a sample of peripheral blood. The receptor source for this set is a man aged 65 to 79 with acute or convalescent COVID-19.

The chain couples TRBV7-9 to TRBJ2-7; 9 bases agree with TRBD2. The CDR3 runs to 16 residues. The trim removed 0 bases at V and 5 bases at J, leaving 8 bases unmatched. Germline-derived CDR1 and CDR2 are SEHNR and FQNEAQ (reference sequence). This CDR3 is CASSLALAGSFHEQYF. CDR3 sequence (DNA): TGTGCCAGCAGCTTAGCGCTAGCGGGATCATTCCACGAGCAGTACTTC. Together with reference TRBV7-9 and TRBJ2-7, the CDR3 gives the full variable domain: DTGVSQNPRHKITKRGQNVTFRCDPISEHNRLYWYRQTLGQGPEFLTYFQNEAQLEKSRLLSDRFSAERPKGSFSTLEIQRTEQGDSAMYLCASSLALAGSFHEQYFGPGTRLTVT.

The chain couples TRBV10-3 to TRBJ1-5; D is unclear. This CDR3 contains 14 residues. V was shortened by 6 bases and J by 3 bases, with 12 bases between the two germline ends. The germline gives CDR1 ENHRY, CDR2 SYGVKD. The chain's CDR3 is CAIRASGNNQPQHF. The CDR3 DNA reads TGTGCCATCAGGGCCTCCGGGAACAATCAGCCCCAGCATTTT.

This clone was found once. The rearrangement joins TRBV7-2 to TRBJ2-5; 9 bases are shared with TRBD1. V was clipped by 5 bases and J by 5 bases; unmatched bases: 6. The germline V gene has CDR1 SGHTA and CDR2 FQGNSA. This CDR3 spans 14 amino acids. Here the CDR3 reads CASSTWTGDETQYF. The CDR3 DNA is TGTGCCAGCAGCACCTGGACAGGGGACGAGACCCAGTACTTC. Based on the CDR3 plus reference TRBV7-2 and TRBJ2-5, the full variable domain is GAGVSQSPSNKVTEKGKDVELRCDPISGHTALYWYRQSLGQGLEFLIYFQGNSAPDKSGLPSDRFSAERTGGSVSTLTIQRTQQEDSAVYLCASSTWTGDETQYFGPGTRLLVL.

The rearrangement links TRBV20-1 to TRBJ1-4; D is ambiguous. The V and J ends lost 3 bases and 8 bases respectively, with 16 bases between them. Germline assignment: CDR1 DFQATT and CDR2 SNEGSKA (reference sequence). The CDR3 covers 14 residues. The CDR3 region has the DNA TGCAGTGCTAGTAGCGGTGCGGGAAACGAAAAACTGTTTTTT. Protein: CSASSGAGNEKLFF.

This clone turned up a few times. This sequence joins TRBV7-2 and TRBJ2-2, with D possibly TRBD1 on 6 matching bases. This CDR3 is 13 amino acids long. Looked up from germline, CDR1 is SGHTA and CDR2 is FQGNSA. Trimming shortened V by 5 bases and J by 5 bases, and 9 bases separated the two germline ends. The CDR3 protein is CASSRQETGELFF. CDR3 coding DNA: TGTGCCAGCAGCAGACAGGAGACCGGGGAGCTGTTTTTT.

The gene calls are TRBV19 and TRBJ1-1, with TRBD1 matching over 10 bases. The V gene's germline CDR1 is LNHDA and CDR2 SQIVND (reference sequence). The CDR3 runs to 14 residues. V shed 6 bases, J shed 4 bases, and the junction held 5 bases outside the gene matches. CDR3 DNA sequence: TGTGCCAGTAGCGACAGGGGGCTTAGCACTGAAGCTTTCTTT. It translates to CASSDRGLSTEAFF.

V and J are TRBV20-1 and TRBJ1-2, with D perhaps matching TRBD1 (6 bases). The CDR3 extends over 13 amino acids. Trimming took 6 bases from V and 8 from J, leaving 19 bases between them. In germline, CDR1 is DFQATT, CDR2 SNEGSKA (reference sequence). CDR3 in amino acids: CSASARGYGGYTF. The CDR3 bases are TGCAGTGCCAGTGCCAGGGGTTATGGCGGCTACACCTTC.

CDR3 nucleotide sequence: TGTGCCAGCAGCTTGGGCCCACCTGACTGGCCCCAGTACTTC. Its translation: CASSLGPPDWPQYF. V usage is TRBV5-5 and J usage is TRBJ2-5, with no clear D. The V and J ends lost 0 bases and 9 bases respectively, with 15 bases between them. The length of the CDR3 is 14 residues. The germline CDR1 and CDR2 sequences are SGHKS and YYEKEE (reference sequence).

The rearrangement uses TRBV29-1 and TRBJ1-2; D is uncertain. This CDR3 has 13 residues. CDR1 and CDR2 (germline): SQVTM, ANQGSEA. V was clipped by 5 bases and J by 4 bases, with 14 bases between them. CDR3 coding DNA: TGCAGCGTTCCCTCCGATGGGAGCTATGGCTACACCTTC. Protein: CSVPSDGSYGYTF.

Details on this clone: At one boundary the junction diverges from the germline segment, which might be a read error. This chain joins TRBV28 and TRBJ2-1, with 8 nucleotides matching TRBD2. Germline V CDR1 and CDR2: MDHEN, SYDVKM. This CDR3 is 12 amino acids long. In nucleotides, the CDR3 is TGTGCCAGCAGCCGGGGGGGAGTTGAGAAGTTCTTC. This encodes CASSRGGVEKFF.

The CDR3 sequence: CASMRGGPGETQYF. The CDR3 bases are TGCGCCAGCATGCGTGGGGGCCCGGGAGAGACCCAGTACTTC. The V gene is TRBV5-1, the J gene TRBJ2-5; TRBD1 might be the D (6 bases). The CDR3 contains 14 residues. Germline assignment: CDR1 SGHRS and CDR2 YFSETQ. V was trimmed by 6 bases and J by 4 bases, leaving 16 bases between them.

The V gene is TRBV5-1, the J gene TRBJ2-3, with a tentative D call TRBD2 (6 bases). The V end lost 2 bases, the J end lost 4 bases, and 17 bases lay between the germline ends. Per germline, CDR1 SGHRS and CDR2 YFSETQ. The CDR3 sequence is 16 residues long. In nucleotides, the CDR3 is TGCGCCAGCAGCTTTGCCGGCGTAGGGACTTCAGATACGCAGTATTTT. Translated: CASSFAGVGTSDTQYF. The complete variable domain, with remaining parts taken from reference TRBV5-1 and TRBJ2-3, reads KAGVTQTPRYLIKTRGQQVTLSCSPISGHRSVSWYQQTPGQGLQFLFEYFSETQRNKGNFPGRFSGRQFSNSRSEMNVSTLELGDSALYLCASSFAGVGTSDTQYFGPGTRLTVL.

V is TRBV18 and J is TRBJ2-1; 12 nucleotides line up with TRBD2. The CDR3 is 17 amino acids. The germline V gene encodes CDR1 KGHSH and CDR2 LQKENI. V dropped 2 bases and J dropped 2; count of bases not matched to a gene: 4. The CDR3 DNA follows: TGTGCCAGCTCACCAATGACTAGCGGGAGCACCTACAATGAGCAGTTCTTC. It codes for CASSPMTSGSTYNEQFF. Combining the CDR3 with reference TRBV18 and TRBJ2-1 gives the whole variable domain NAGVMQNPRHLVRRRGQEARLRCSPMKGHSHVYWYRQLPEEGLKFMVYLQKENIIDESGMPKERFSAEFPKEGPSILRIQQVVRGDSAAYFCASSPMTSGSTYNEQFFGPGTRLTVL.

The genes are TRBV18 and TRBJ2-1, with 10 bases that match TRBD2. The V and J ends lost 5 bases and 5 bases, in that order; junction bases with no gene match: 6. Germline assignment: CDR1 KGHSH and CDR2 LQKENI. The CDR3 consists of 15 residues. This CDR3 reads CASSGLAGANNEQFF. CDR3 in DNA: TGTGCCAGCTCAGGCCTAGCGGGAGCTAACAATGAGCAGTTCTTC.

V usage is TRBV28 and J usage is TRBJ2-2, with 13 positions matching TRBD2. V was pared by 6 bases and J by 5 bases, with 3 bases of the junction left unmatched. CDR3 size: 15 residues. The V gene's germline CDR1 is MDHEN and CDR2 SYDVKM. The DNA for the CDR3 is TGTGCCAGCAGCCAGACTAGCGGGGGGACCGGGGAGCTGTTTTTT. This gives the protein CASSQTSGGTGELFF.

The V call is TRBV7-6, the J call TRBJ2-7; 14 bases fit TRBD2. There are 18 residues in the CDR3. Germline V gene sequence: CDR1 SGHVS, CDR2 FNYEAQ. After removal of 5 bases from V and 7 bases from J, the junction contained 16 bases not matched to a gene. CDR3 region: CASSAYAGTSGRVGEQYF. CDR3 DNA: TGTGCCAGCAGCGCCTATGCCGGGACTAGCGGGAGAGTAGGGGAGCAGTACTTC.

This chain connects TRBV6-6 to TRBJ2-1, with TRBD1 matching 7 bases. Germline CDR1 reads MNHNY; CDR2 reads SVGAGI (reference sequence). The CDR3 is 15 residues long. Trimming cost V 6 bases and J 5 bases; bases outside gene matches: 10. The CDR3 DNA is TGTGCCAGCAGCAAAGGGACAGCCACTAACAATGAGCAGTTCTTC. Amino acid sequence: CASSKGTATNNEQFF.

This chain joins TRBV27 and TRBJ2-7; 8 positions agree with TRBD2. Per germline, CDR1 MNHEY and CDR2 SMNVEV (reference sequence). V shed 0 bases, J shed 5 bases, and the junction held 9 bases outside the gene matches. The CDR3 runs 16 residues. In DNA form, the CDR3 reads TGTGCCAGCAGTTTATCCTCAACGGGAGGGCAGGACGAGCAGTACTTC. Its protein is CASSLSSTGGQDEQYF.

The rearrangement uses TRBV9 and TRBJ2-3, with 8 bases aligning to TRBD2. The CDR3 contains 13 residues. Germline V lookup: CDR1 SGDLS, CDR2 YYNGEE. With V trimmed by 2 bases and J by 9 bases, 5 bases remained unmatched. In DNA form, the CDR3 reads TGTGCCAGCAGCGTTAGCGGGGCGGGGACGCAGTATTTT. Residues: CASSVSGAGTQYF.

This clone has just one count. The V call is TRBV11-1, the J call TRBJ2-1; no firm D call. Germline CDR1 is SGHAT and CDR2 is FQDESV (reference sequence). This CDR3 contains 11 residues. V lost 4 bases to trimming and J lost 6 bases, with 4 bases between them. The CDR3 bases are TGTGCCAGCAGCTCATTCAATGAGCAGTTCTTC. Translated: CASSSFNEQFF.

The genes are TRBV7-9 and TRBJ2-7, with D hard to call. V dropped 4 bases and J dropped 4 bases, with 5 bases sitting between them. CDR3 size: 11 residues. In germline, CDR1 is SEHNR, CDR2 FQNEAQ (reference sequence). CDR3 sequence reads: CASSSEYEQYF. The CDR3 DNA follows: TGTGCCAGCAGCTCAGAATACGAGCAGTACTTC. Full variable domain (remainder filled in from reference TRBV7-9 and TRBJ2-7): DTGVSQNPRHKITKRGQNVTFRCDPISEHNRLYWYRQTLGQGPEFLTYFQNEAQLEKSRLLSDRFSAERPKGSFSTLEIQRTEQGDSAMYLCASSSEYEQYFGPGTRLTVT.

The chain couples TRBV20-1 to TRBJ2-3; the match to TRBD2 covers 7 bases. J lost 3 bases, V lost 6 bases, and 0 bases had no gene match. The germline gives CDR1 DFQATT, CDR2 SNEGSKA (reference sequence). The CDR3 is 11 residues long. CDR3 loop: CSAGGTDTQYF. CDR3 in DNA: TGCAGTGCGGGAGGGACAGATACGCAGTATTTT.

This clone has only a few counts. The V gene is TRBV4-1, the J gene TRBJ1-2, with D perhaps TRBD1 (6 bases). The V gene's germline CDR1 is MGHRA and CDR2 YSYEKL. CDR3 length equals 15 residues. Trimming removed 0 bases from V and 4 bases from J, with 12 bases in between. CDR3 residues: CASSQDAGASYGYTF. The DNA for the CDR3 is TGCGCCAGCAGCCAAGATGCGGGGGCCAGCTATGGCTACACCTTC.

This sequence joins TRBV27 and TRBJ1-6; no definite D call. The CDR3 is made up of 12 amino acids. CDR1 and CDR2 (germline): MNHEY, SMNVEV (reference sequence). Trimming stripped 3 bases from V and 9 bases from J, with 6 bases between. CDR3 DNA sequence: TGTGCCAGCAGTTTTCGTAGTTCACCCCTCCACTTT. Translation: CASSFRSSPLHF.

Concerning this clone itself: Other DNA variants within this sample encode the same CDR3. The chain carries TRBV5-4 and TRBJ2-3; 7 nucleotides agree with TRBD2. The junction had 6 bases not matched to a gene; V was cut back by 1 base and J by 4 bases. CDR1 is SGHNT and CDR2 is YYREEE in the germline V gene (reference sequence). The CDR3 has 15 amino acids. The CDR3, as DNA: TGTGCCAGCAGCTTGACTGCGGGAGCTGCAGATACGCAGTATTTT. Protein product: CASSLTAGAADTQYF.

The chain uses TRBV7-2 and TRBJ2-1; weak D call: TRBD2 (6 bases). The CDR3 is 14 residues long. V was cut by 3 bases and J by 8 bases, with 14 bases left in between. Germline values: CDR1 SGHTA, CDR2 FQGNSA. CDR3 coding DNA: TGTGCCAGCAGCTTGACTAGTTCTCGCGATGAGCAGTTCTTC. It is translated as CASSLTSSRDEQFF.

This chain uses TRBV27 with TRBJ2-7, with D perhaps TRBD2 (5 bases). Germline V gene lookup returns CDR1 MNHEY and CDR2 SMNVEV (reference sequence). With 3 bases removed from V and 4 bases from J, the gap between germline ends came to 25 bases. CDR3 size: 18 residues. As DNA, the CDR3 is TGTGCCAGCAGTTTTTCCCCCTTTCAGACTATAGAGAGGTACGAGCAGTACTTC. The encoded protein is CASSFSPFQTIERYEQYF.